The 19 T cell receptor beta chains reported below all come from one sample, sequenced in a study of OX40 agonist ivuxolimab in advanced cancers. Receptor libraries were prepared by the immunoSEQ multiplex PCR assay. TCRdb took over this immuneACCESS table, retaining in-frame rearrangements with V and J assigned. Such tables are incomplete; in checked studies, under half of the missing clones stem from an unresolved V gene, and the remainder is unexplained. Recorded for this sample are about 77,000 clones; under 90% of them occurred a single time. Less than 3% of the sample is in the top ten clones. The specimen comprised CD4+ or CD8+ T cells sorted from blood, sampled in a trial of the OX40 agonist ivuxolimab. These receptors originate from an adult with an advanced solid tumor such as melanoma, head and neck, liver or kidney cancer.

V usage is TRBV28 and J usage is TRBJ1-2; 8 positions match TRBD1. The CDR3 is made up of 15 amino acids. Germline CDR1 reads MDHEN; CDR2 reads SYDVKM. After removal of 6 bases from V and 4 bases from J, the junction contained 10 bases not matched to a gene. CDR3 protein: CASRSKGQGLYGYTF. For the CDR3, the DNA is TGTGCCAGCAGATCCAAAGGACAGGGCCTCTATGGCTACACCTTC.

This sequence joins TRBV6-6 and TRBJ2-7; tentative D call: TRBD2 (6 bases). V shed 0 bases and J shed 9 bases, with 18 bases lying between them. The CDR3 extends over 15 amino acids. The germline gives CDR1 MNHNY, CDR2 SVGAGI (reference sequence). DNA of the CDR3: TGTGCCAGCAGTTACTCCCGTCCCGGGAGTCTCGGGCAGTACTTC. Amino acids: CASSYSRPGSLGQYF.

This clone was seen only a few times. The chain couples TRBV5-1 to TRBJ2-7, with TRBD2 matching 7 bases. Germline assignment: CDR1 SGHRS and CDR2 YFSETQ. The CDR3 has 15 residues. The junction had 12 bases not matched to a gene; V was cut back by 4 bases and J by 5 bases. The CDR3 DNA sequence: TGCGCCAGCAGCCTATTTGAGCGGGGCATCGACGAGCAGTACTTC. This encodes CASSLFERGIDEQYF. The full variable domain, completed using reference TRBV5-1 and TRBJ2-7, is KAGVTQTPRYLIKTRGQQVTLSCSPISGHRSVSWYQQTPGQGLQFLFEYFSETQRNKGNFPGRFSGRQFSNSRSEMNVSTLELGDSALYLCASSLFERGIDEQYFGPGTRLTVT.

The chain links TRBV6-1 to TRBJ2-7, with D unclear. Per germline, CDR1 MNHNS and CDR2 SASEGT. V was clipped by 3 bases and J by 3 bases, with 9 bases between them. The CDR3 runs to 13 residues. CDR3 nucleotides: TGTGCCAGCAGTGATAAGGACGGCTACGAGCAGTACTTC. Translating it yields CASSDKDGYEQYF.

A few counts support this clone. The J gene is TRBJ1-6, the V gene TRBV27; D call uncertain. V dropped 3 bases and J dropped 9 bases, with 6 bases sitting between them. Germline CDR1 is MNHEY and CDR2 is SMNVEV (reference sequence). This CDR3 is built from 12 residues. The chain's CDR3 is CASSFYRSPLHF. DNA of the CDR3: TGTGCCAGCAGTTTCTACCGTTCACCCCTCCACTTT.

Remarks on this clone: At the DNA level, this CDR3 is encoded by other sequences in the same sample as well. The V gene is TRBV5-6, the J gene TRBJ2-5; 13 nucleotides align to TRBD2. Germline-derived CDR1 and CDR2 are SGHDT and YYEEEE. The trim removed 4 bases at V and 4 bases at J, leaving 4 bases unmatched. The CDR3 consists of 15 residues. CDR3 region: CASSLLAGGRETQYF. The CDR3 DNA is TGTGCCAGCAGCCTACTAGCGGGGGGGCGAGAGACCCAGTACTTC.

V is TRBV28 and J is TRBJ2-1; the match to TRBD2 covers 10 bases. From germline, CDR1 is MDHEN and CDR2 SYDVKM. V lost 3 bases and J lost 8; bases outside the gene matches: 19. The CDR3 spans 19 residues. In DNA form, the CDR3 reads TGTGCCAGCAGTTTGAGAGGACTAGCGGCGCAAACGCTACACGATGAGCAGTTCTTC. Translation: CASSLRGLAAQTLHDEQFF.

The CDR3 is CASTPLPQAGNTIYF. DNA for the CDR3: TGTGCCAGCACGCCACTGCCCCAAGCGGGAAACACCATATATTTT. This chain uses TRBV6-6 with TRBJ1-3, with no clear D. The CDR3 is 15 residues long. The germline V gene encodes CDR1 MNHNY and CDR2 SVGAGI (reference sequence). With 7 bases removed from V and 4 bases from J, the gap between germline ends came to 17 bases.

The rearrangement uses TRBV7-9 and TRBJ2-3; either TRBD1 or TRBD2 may supply D (6 bases each). The V end lost 5 bases, the J end lost 1 base, and 13 bases lay between the germline ends. Germline V gene lookup returns CDR1 SEHNR and CDR2 FQNEAQ (reference sequence). The CDR3 spans 15 residues. CDR3 coding DNA: TGTGCCAGCAGCCACGGGGGCGCGGGCACAGATACGCAGTATTTT. This encodes CASSHGGAGTDTQYF.

J is TRBJ1-2 and V is TRBV5-4, with D perhaps TRBD1 (5 bases). Deletions cut 3 bases from V and 6 bases from J, with 18 bases between. Germline assignment: CDR1 SGHNT and CDR2 YYREEE (reference sequence). CDR3 length: 15 residues. CDR3 nucleotide sequence: TGTGCCAGCAGCTCGTCGGGGGGAGTACGGGATGGCTACACCTTC. Translating gives CASSSSGGVRDGYTF.

CDR3: CASSLEGETQYF. The CDR3 DNA sequence: TGTGCCAGCAGCTTGGAGGGGGAGACCCAGTACTTC. This chain uses TRBV5-4 with TRBJ2-5, with a possible D match to TRBD1 (5 bases). V shed 0 bases and J shed 5 bases, with 5 bases lying between them. This CDR3 has 12 amino acids. CDR1 and CDR2 (germline): SGHNT, YYREEE (reference sequence).

This clone was picked up a small number of times. The chain links TRBV7-8 to TRBJ1-5; 9 bases align to TRBD1. V shed 5 bases and J 5 bases; nucleotides not matched to a gene: 1. Germline V gene lookup returns CDR1 SGHVS and CDR2 FQNEAQ. This CDR3 contains 13 residues. CDR3 sequence reads: CASSRDRDQPQHF. CDR3 coding DNA: TGTGCCAGCAGCCGGGACAGGGATCAGCCCCAGCATTTT.

The chain couples TRBV19 to TRBJ2-5; tentative D call: TRBD1 (5 bases). This CDR3 spans 13 amino acids. The germline CDR1 and CDR2 sequences are LNHDA and SQIVND (reference sequence). The V end lost 7 bases, the J end lost 5 bases, and 14 bases lay between the germline ends. The CDR3 region is CASKGAWQETQYF. The CDR3 nucleotides read TGTGCCAGTAAAGGGGCTTGGCAGGAGACCCAGTACTTC.

The chain is built from TRBV18 and TRBJ1-1, with 7 positions matching TRBD1. V lost 1 base and J lost 2; bases outside the gene matches: 4. From germline, CDR1 is KGHSH and CDR2 LQKENI. The CDR3 spans 15 residues. CDR3 bases: TGTGCCAGCTCACCACAGAGGGGGCAAAACACTGAAGCTTTCTTT. It codes for CASSPQRGQNTEAFF.

The gene calls are TRBV28 and TRBJ1-5; D possibly corresponds to TRBD1 (6 bases). From germline, CDR1 is MDHEN and CDR2 SYDVKM. The CDR3 loop spans 16 amino acids. Trimming removed 3 bases at V and 0 bases at J, with 12 bases between. CDR3 residues: CASSLRGGYSNQPQHF. CDR3 bases: TGTGCCAGCAGTTTGAGGGGGGGATATAGCAATCAGCCCCAGCATTTT. The entire variable domain, with the rest obtained from reference TRBV28 and TRBJ1-5, is as follows: DVKVTQSSRYLVKRTGEKVFLECVQDMDHENMFWYRQDPGLGLRLIYFSYDVKMKEKGDIPEGYSVSREKKERFSLILESASTNQTSMYLCASSLRGGYSNQPQHFGDGTRLSIL.

Turning to this clone: Other DNA sequences of this sample code for an identical CDR3. The V gene is TRBV28, the J gene TRBJ1-1, with D possibly TRBD1 on 5 matching bases. This CDR3 comprises 13 residues. Per germline, CDR1 MDHEN and CDR2 SYDVKM. V shed 2 bases and J shed 4 bases, with 8 bases lying between them. The CDR3 region has the DNA TGTGCCAGCAGTTTACGGGGGGGCACTGAAGCTTTCTTT. It yields the protein CASSLRGGTEAFF. Using reference TRBV28 and TRBJ1-1 for the parts outside the CDR3, the full variable domain is DVKVTQSSRYLVKRTGEKVFLECVQDMDHENMFWYRQDPGLGLRLIYFSYDVKMKEKGDIPEGYSVSREKKERFSLILESASTNQTSMYLCASSLRGGTEAFFGQGTRLTVV.

The V gene is TRBV30, the J gene TRBJ1-4, with a possible D match to TRBD1 (6 bases). The CDR3 has 17 amino acids. CDR1 and CDR2 (germline): GTSNPN, SVGIG (reference sequence). V was cut by 4 bases and J by 5 bases, with 23 bases left in between. This CDR3 is CAWTFGTPSLRNEKLFF. CDR3 bases: TGTGCCTGGACCTTCGGGACACCCTCGCTGCGAAATGAAAAACTGTTTTTT.

The rearrangement uses TRBV5-1 and TRBJ2-6; D uncertain. Germline V gene lookup returns CDR1 SGHRS and CDR2 YFSETQ. V was clipped by 0 bases and J by 0 bases, with 13 bases between them. The CDR3 consists of 18 residues. CDR3 DNA sequence: TGCGCCAGCAGCTTGGAATTTTTGATGGGCTCTGGGGCCAACGTCCTGACTTTC. Amino acid sequence: CASSLEFLMGSGANVLTF. Using reference TRBV5-1 and TRBJ2-6 for the parts outside the CDR3, the full variable domain is KAGVTQTPRYLIKTRGQQVTLSCSPISGHRSVSWYQQTPGQGLQFLFEYFSETQRNKGNFPGRFSGRQFSNSRSEMNVSTLELGDSALYLCASSLEFLMGSGANVLTFGAGSRLTVL.

The J gene is TRBJ2-2, the V gene TRBV7-6; 8 nucleotides align to TRBD1. Losses at the gene ends were 4 bases for V and 7 bases for J; bases not matched to a gene: 5. In germline, CDR1 is SGHVS, CDR2 FNYEAQ. CDR3 size: 14 residues. The CDR3 coding sequence is TGTGCCAGCAGCTCGCAGGGGGCGGACGGGGAGCTGTTTTTT. The encoded protein is CASSSQGADGELFF. The variable domain in full, completed from reference TRBV7-6 and TRBJ2-2, reads GAGVSQSPRYKVTKRGQDVALRCDPISGHVSLYWYRQALGQGPEFLTYFNYEAQQDKSGLPNDRFSAERPEGSISTLTIQRTEQRDSAMYRCASSSQGADGELFFGEGSRLTVL.